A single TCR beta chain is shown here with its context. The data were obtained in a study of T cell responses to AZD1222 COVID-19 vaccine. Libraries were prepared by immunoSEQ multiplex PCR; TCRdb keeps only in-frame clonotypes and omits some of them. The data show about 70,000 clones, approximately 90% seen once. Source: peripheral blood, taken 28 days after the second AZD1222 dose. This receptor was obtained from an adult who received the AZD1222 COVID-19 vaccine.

CDR3 DNA: TGTGCCAGCAGCTCCAGCGGGAGCGTCACCGGGGAGCTGTTTTTT. It encodes CASSSSGSVTGELFF. The rearrangement links TRBV9 to TRBJ2-2, with 8 nucleotides matching TRBD2. V lost 4 bases to trimming and J lost 4 bases; unmatched junction nucleotides: 6. The CDR3 runs 15 residues. CDR1 SGDLS and CDR2 YYNGEE come from the germline V gene.